The 27 T cell receptor beta chains reported below all come from one sample, sequenced in a study of T-cell memory formation after mild COVID-19. One entry per CDR3 protein results from TCRdb running MiXCR on the 5' RACE reads. This table has nearly 110,000 distinct CDR3 sequences, approximately 15% appearing once. Sequencing was performed on PBMCs or a T cell subset sorted from them (not recorded which). The receptors were sampled from a young man who had mild COVID-19 (a few samples of this study predate the infection). Cell type and time point are not known.

The gene calls are TRBV2 and TRBJ2-5; D remains unclear. Trimming shortened V by 7 bases and J by 7 bases, and 10 bases separated the two germline ends. CDR1 and CDR2 from the germline V gene are SNHLY and FYNNEI. This CDR3 contains 11 residues. CDR3: CASTDLGTQYF. DNA of the CDR3: TGTGCCAGCACCGATTTGGGGACCCAGTACTTC.

There are many counts of this clonotype. The genes are TRBV15 and TRBJ2-3; D gene ambiguous. Germline-derived CDR1 and CDR2 are LNHNV and YYDKDF (reference sequence). This CDR3 has 15 residues. V dropped 1 base and J dropped 0 bases, with 8 bases sitting between them. CDR3 nucleotide sequence: TGTGCCACCAGCAGAGGCCCGAAAAGCACAGATACGCAGTATTTT. The encoded protein is CATSRGPKSTDTQYF.

This clonotype was recorded many times. CDR3 in amino acids: CASSSIPGTVYYNEQFF. CDR3 DNA sequence: TGTGCCAGCAGCTCCATTCCCGGGACTGTCTACTACAATGAGCAGTTCTTC. The gene calls are TRBV7-2 and TRBJ2-1; weak D call: TRBD2 (6 bases). The V end was cut by 4 bases, the J end by 3 bases, with 19 bases between. Germline assignment: CDR1 SGHTA and CDR2 FQGNSA. The CDR3 covers 17 residues. Complete variable domain (other parts from reference TRBV7-2 and TRBJ2-1): GAGVSQSPSNKVTEKGKDVELRCDPISGHTALYWYRQSLGQGLEFLIYFQGNSAPDKSGLPSDRFSAERTGGSVSTLTIQRTQQEDSAVYLCASSSIPGTVYYNEQFFGPGTRLTVL.

V gene TRBV12-3 or TRBV12-4 combines with J gene TRBJ2-3; D remains unclear. The CDR3 is 12 amino acids. Trimming stripped 4 bases from V and 6 bases from J, with 8 bases between. In DNA, the CDR3 is TGTGCCAGCAGTTCAGGATGGGATACGCAGTATTTT. Translating gives CASSSGWDTQYF.

This clonotype was counted between two and nine times. J is TRBJ2-1 and V is TRBV29-1; 7 bases line up with TRBD2. The CDR3 runs to 14 residues. Germline CDR1 reads SQVTM; CDR2 reads ANQGSEA. The ends lost 7 bases at V and 0 bases at J; junction bases unmatched: 6. CDR3: CSAVSGASYNEQFF. Here the CDR3 DNA reads TGCAGCGCCGTCAGCGGGGCCTCCTACAATGAGCAGTTCTTC.

This clonotype has a handful of counts. The chain links TRBV2 to TRBJ2-5; the match to TRBD1 covers 10 bases. The CDR3 runs 16 residues. The J segment lost 2 bases and the V segment lost 5 bases, leaving 8 bases of the junction unmatched. CDR1 SNHLY and CDR2 FYNNEI come from the germline V gene. The CDR3 here is CASSWGQGSSQETQYF. CDR3 nucleotides: TGTGCCAGCAGTTGGGGACAGGGGAGTTCACAAGAGACCCAGTACTTC.

This clonotype has a handful of counts. The chain carries TRBV6-6 and TRBJ1-1, with TRBD1 as a possible D gene (6 bases). The CDR3 is 14 residues long. The V end lost 10 bases, the J end lost 1 base, and 16 bases lay between the germline ends. Germline assignment: CDR1 MNHNY and CDR2 SVGAGI (reference sequence). As DNA, the CDR3 is TGTGCCACCGAAACAGGGCGGTCGAACACTGAAGCTTTCTTT. It encodes CATETGRSNTEAFF.

The rearrangement links TRBV12-3 or TRBV12-4 to TRBJ1-1; the match to TRBD1 covers 8 bases. The CDR3 has 13 residues. J lost 5 bases, V lost 4 bases, and 3 bases had no gene match. The CDR3, as DNA: TGTGCCAGCAGTTCAGGACAGGGAACTGAAGCTTTCTTT. Translation gives CASSSGQGTEAFF.

This clonotype was counted a few times. V usage is TRBV6-5 and J usage is TRBJ1-4; TRBD1 is a possible D gene (5 bases). Deletions cut 6 bases from V and 12 bases from J, with 11 bases between. Germline CDR1 reads MNHEY; CDR2 reads SVGAGI. The CDR3 has 11 amino acids. The CDR3 DNA reads as TGTGCCAGCAGCCAGGGCTTGGAACTGTTTTTT. It encodes CASSQGLELFF.

The table lists this clonotype with many counts. This chain joins TRBV7-2 and TRBJ2-7; the match to TRBD2 covers 7 bases. Germline CDR1 reads SGHTA; CDR2 reads FQGNSA. V was pared by 6 bases and J by 3 bases, with 20 bases of the junction left unmatched. The CDR3 is 18 amino acids. The CDR3 loop is CASSSPYDIGGKDYEQYF. CDR3 nucleotides: TGTGCCAGCAGTTCCCCGTACGACATCGGGGGGAAAGACTACGAGCAGTACTTC.

With regard to this clonotype: One end of the junction does not line up with germline, which may come from a read error. The chain links TRBV7-2 to TRBJ1-2; D unclear. The CDR3 covers 11 residues. Germline V gene sequence: CDR1 SGHTA, CDR2 FQGNSA. CDR3 nucleotide sequence: TGTGCCAGCAGTCAAGGCACCGAGGTTGACTTC. Translated: CASSQGTEVDF.

This chain uses TRBV20-1 with TRBJ2-5, with 8 bases that match TRBD2. The CDR3 sequence is 18 residues long. V lost 3 bases to trimming and J lost 5 bases; unmatched junction nucleotides: 20. The V gene's germline CDR1 is DFQATT and CDR2 SNEGSKA (reference sequence). The CDR3 sequence: CSARTPKERGKMSETQYF. The CDR3 nucleotides are TGCAGTGCTAGGACCCCGAAGGAGCGGGGGAAGATGTCGGAGACCCAGTACTTC.

This clonotype turned up a few times. This sequence joins TRBV7-9 and TRBJ1-1, with TRBD1 matching 7 bases. Trimming removed 3 bases from V and 3 bases from J; junction bases left unmatched: 10. This CDR3 comprises 16 residues. From germline, CDR1 is SEHNR and CDR2 FQNEAQ (reference sequence). CDR3 nucleotides: TGTGCCAGCAGCTTTAATCGCGATACAGGGGACACTGAAGCTTTCTTT. The encoded protein is CASSFNRDTGDTEAFF.

This chain links TRBV7-2 with TRBJ2-1, with D possibly being TRBD1 (6 bases). The CDR3 sequence is 14 residues long. Germline assignment: CDR1 SGHTA and CDR2 FQGNSA. V was cut by 4 bases and J by 6 bases, with 13 bases left in between. CDR3 in amino acids: CASSSGVESNEQFF. The CDR3 DNA is TGTGCCAGCAGCTCAGGGGTAGAAAGCAATGAGCAGTTCTTC. Combining the CDR3 with reference TRBV7-2 and TRBJ2-1 gives the whole variable domain GAGVSQSPSNKVTEKGKDVELRCDPISGHTALYWYRQSLGQGLEFLIYFQGNSAPDKSGLPSDRFSAERTGGSVSTLTIQRTQQEDSAVYLCASSSGVESNEQFFGPGTRLTVL.

The chain couples TRBV4-3 to TRBJ2-2; D not resolved. The germline V and J ends were trimmed by 0 bases and 4 bases, with 9 bases remaining between them. Looked up from germline, CDR1 is LGHNA and CDR2 is YSLEER. The CDR3 length is 15 residues. The CDR3 protein is CASSQDFPGTGELFF. The CDR3 bases are TGCGCCAGCAGCCAAGATTTTCCGGGCACCGGGGAGCTGTTTTTT.

The chain recombines TRBV6-5 with TRBJ2-1; D is uncertain. Germline CDR1 and CDR2: MNHEY and SVGAGI. The V end was cut by 2 bases, the J end by 8 bases, with 16 bases between. There are 15 residues in the CDR3. The DNA of the CDR3 is TGTGCCAGCAGTTACCTACCCTTGGGTGGCGATGAGCAGTTCTTC. It encodes CASSYLPLGGDEQFF.

This clonotype was seen only a few times. The chain carries TRBV2 and TRBJ2-7, with 11 bases lining up with TRBD1. V trimming: 6 bases; J trimming: 2 bases; junction bases outside the gene matches: 3. The CDR3 loop spans 14 amino acids. CDR1 and CDR2 (germline): SNHLY, FYNNEI. CDR3 amino acids: CASSGTGGTYEQYF. CDR3 nucleotide sequence: TGTGCCAGCAGCGGGACAGGGGGGACCTACGAGCAGTACTTC.

This chain links TRBV12-3 or TRBV12-4 with TRBJ2-3; D perhaps matches TRBD1 (6 bases). The V and J ends lost 7 bases and 8 bases respectively, with 16 bases between them. There are 13 residues in the CDR3. The CDR3 nucleotides read TGTGCCAGCAATGCAGGGGATTTGCCTACGCAGTATTTT. Its protein product is CASNAGDLPTQYF.

This clonotype was counted between two and nine times. The chain joins TRBV7-9 to TRBJ2-1; the D is unclear. V lost 2 bases, J lost 7 bases, and 15 bases lay in between. The CDR3 consists of 15 residues. Germline V gene lookup returns CDR1 SEHNR and CDR2 FQNEAQ (reference sequence). The CDR3 DNA follows: TGTGCCAGCAGCTTATCTTCGACTGACTTTAATGAGCAGTTCTTC. This translates into CASSLSSTDFNEQFF. Using reference TRBV7-9 and TRBJ2-1 for the parts outside the CDR3, the full variable domain is DTGVSQNPRHKITKRGQNVTFRCDPISEHNRLYWYRQTLGQGPEFLTYFQNEAQLEKSRLLSDRFSAERPKGSFSTLEIQRTEQGDSAMYLCASSLSSTDFNEQFFGPGTRLTVL.

The chain employs TRBV6-6 and TRBJ2-5, with D uncertain. CDR3 length: 12 amino acids. From germline, CDR1 is MNHNY and CDR2 SVGAGI (reference sequence). V lost 3 bases and J 3 bases, leaving 5 bases between the germline ends. CDR3 amino acids: CASSYTEETQYF. The CDR3 DNA follows: TGTGCCAGCAGTTATACCGAAGAGACCCAGTACTTC.

This clonotype was seen only once. The V and J genes are TRBV7-9 and TRBJ2-1; perhaps D is TRBD1 or TRBD2 (6 bases each). V lost 4 bases and J lost 6, with 10 bases in between. CDR3 size: 13 residues. Germline V lookup: CDR1 SEHNR, CDR2 FQNEAQ (reference sequence). The CDR3 DNA reads TGTGCCAGCAGCTCCCCGGGGGCCAATGAGCAGTTCTTC. Translation: CASSSPGANEQFF.

This clonotype was recorded at least ten times. This chain links TRBV7-6 with TRBJ2-7; no definite D call. Germline V gene sequence: CDR1 SGHVS, CDR2 FNYEAQ. V gave up 2 bases and J gave up 6 bases, with 8 bases separating them. CDR3 length: 12 amino acids. Here the CDR3 DNA reads TGTGCCAGCAGCTTATGGGATAGCGAGCAGTACGTC. Protein: CASSLWDSEQYV.

Points on this clonotype: An end of the junction does not agree with germline; a read error may underlie this. V is TRBV7-9 and J is TRBJ2-7; possible D gene TRBD1, 5 bases. Germline CDR1 SEHNR, CDR2 FQNEAQ (reference sequence). This CDR3 comprises 14 residues. The CDR3 region is CAISFRAGFYEQYF. Here the CDR3 DNA reads TGTGCCATCAGCTTTCGGGCAGGGTTTTACGAGCAGTACTTC.

This clonotype has a handful of counts. CDR3 in amino acids: CASNPGRPYNEQFF. CDR3 in DNA: TGTGCCAGCAACCCAGGGCGTCCCTACAATGAGCAGTTCTTC. The rearrangement joins TRBV2 to TRBJ2-1, with D possibly matching TRBD1 (5 bases). V lost 7 bases, J lost 2 bases, and 12 bases lay in between. The CDR3 covers 14 residues. Germline V gene sequence: CDR1 SNHLY, CDR2 FYNNEI.

A few counts support this clonotype. The genes are TRBV29-1 and TRBJ1-5; D gene unclear. The CDR3 totals 13 residues. The germline V gene has CDR1 SQVTM and CDR2 ANQGSEA. V lost 0 bases, J lost 7 bases, and 10 bases lay in between. In nucleotides, the CDR3 is TGCAGCGTTGAAGAATCCGCTGACCAGCCCCAGCATTTT. Translation gives CSVEESADQPQHF.

This clonotype was seen a few times. The CDR3 loop is CASSPPGQSTDTQYF. In DNA, the CDR3 is TGTGCCAGCAGCCCGCCTGGACAGAGCACAGATACGCAGTATTTT. The chain has TRBV7-9 and TRBJ2-3, with D possibly being TRBD1 (6 bases). V was shortened by 5 bases and J by 0 bases, with 12 bases between the two germline ends. Germline-derived CDR1 and CDR2 are SEHNR and FQNEAQ (reference sequence). This CDR3 spans 15 amino acids.

The rearrangement links TRBV19 to TRBJ1-5; 8 nucleotides agree with TRBD1. With V trimmed by 7 bases and J by 6 bases, 11 bases remained unmatched. The CDR3 loop spans 15 amino acids. Germline V CDR1 and CDR2: LNHDA, SQIVND (reference sequence). CDR3 in DNA: TGTGCCAGTATGCGCGTGGACAGGGAAGTTCAGCCCCAGCATTTT. Its protein is CASMRVDREVQPQHF.